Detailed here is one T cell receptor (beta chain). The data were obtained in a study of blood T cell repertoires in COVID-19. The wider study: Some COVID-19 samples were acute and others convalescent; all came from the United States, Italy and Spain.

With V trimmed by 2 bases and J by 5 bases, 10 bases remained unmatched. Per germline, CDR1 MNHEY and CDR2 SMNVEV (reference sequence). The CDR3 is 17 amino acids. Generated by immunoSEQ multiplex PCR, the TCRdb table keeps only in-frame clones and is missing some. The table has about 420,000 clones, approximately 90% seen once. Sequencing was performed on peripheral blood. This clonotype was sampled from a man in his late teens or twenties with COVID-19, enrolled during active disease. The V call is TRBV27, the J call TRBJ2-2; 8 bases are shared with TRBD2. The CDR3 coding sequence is TGTGCCAGCAGTTTAAAGCGGACTAGCTATGTTACCGGGGAGCTGTTTTTT. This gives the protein CASSLKRTSYVTGELFF.